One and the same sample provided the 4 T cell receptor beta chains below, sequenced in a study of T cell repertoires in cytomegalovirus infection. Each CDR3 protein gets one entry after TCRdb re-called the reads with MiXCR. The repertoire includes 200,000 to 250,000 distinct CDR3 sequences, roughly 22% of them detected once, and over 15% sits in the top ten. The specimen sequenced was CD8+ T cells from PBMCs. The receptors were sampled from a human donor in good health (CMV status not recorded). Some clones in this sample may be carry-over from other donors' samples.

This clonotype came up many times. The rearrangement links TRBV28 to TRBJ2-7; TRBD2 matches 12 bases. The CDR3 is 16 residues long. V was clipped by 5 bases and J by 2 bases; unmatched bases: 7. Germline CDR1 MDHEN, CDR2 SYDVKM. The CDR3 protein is CASSIRTSGDAYEQYF. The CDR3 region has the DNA TGTGCCAGCAGTATAAGGACTAGCGGGGATGCCTACGAGCAGTACTTC.

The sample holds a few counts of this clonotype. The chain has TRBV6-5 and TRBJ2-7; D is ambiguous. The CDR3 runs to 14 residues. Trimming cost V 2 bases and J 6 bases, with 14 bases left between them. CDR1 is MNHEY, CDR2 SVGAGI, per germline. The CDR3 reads CASSYGTAFGEQYF. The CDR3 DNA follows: TGTGCCAGCAGTTACGGTACGGCTTTCGGCGAGCAGTACTTC.

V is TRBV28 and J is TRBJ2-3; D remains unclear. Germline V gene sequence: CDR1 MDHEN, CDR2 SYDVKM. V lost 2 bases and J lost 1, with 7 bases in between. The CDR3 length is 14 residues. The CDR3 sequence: CASSLPGRTDTQYF. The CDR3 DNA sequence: TGTGCCAGCAGTTTACCGGGTCGCACAGATACGCAGTATTTT. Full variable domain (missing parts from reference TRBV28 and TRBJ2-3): DVKVTQSSRYLVKRTGEKVFLECVQDMDHENMFWYRQDPGLGLRLIYFSYDVKMKEKGDIPEGYSVSREKKERFSLILESASTNQTSMYLCASSLPGRTDTQYFGPGTRLTVL.

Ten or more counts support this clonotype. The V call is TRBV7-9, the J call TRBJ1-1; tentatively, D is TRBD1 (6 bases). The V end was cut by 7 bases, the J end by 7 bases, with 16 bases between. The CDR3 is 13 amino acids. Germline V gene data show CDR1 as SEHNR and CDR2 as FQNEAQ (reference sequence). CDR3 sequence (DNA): TGTGCCAGCACCCTAGGGACACGGGGTGAAGCTTTCTTT. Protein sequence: CASTLGTRGEAFF.